One and the same sample provided the 18 T cell receptor beta chains below, sequenced in a study of T cell repertoires in cytomegalovirus infection. TCRdb re-called the reads with MiXCR, one entry per CDR3 protein. The table includes some 680,000 distinct CDR3 sequences, 35% detected once. Sequenced input: PBMCs. The receptors originated from a human donor in good health (CMV status not recorded). Some clones in this sample may be carry-over from other donors' samples.

The V call is TRBV7-6, the J call TRBJ1-2; TRBD1 might be the D (5 bases). The CDR3 covers 14 residues. From germline, CDR1 is SGHVS and CDR2 FNYEAQ. The V and J ends lost 4 bases and 9 bases respectively, with 18 bases between them. This chain's CDR3 is CASSSGTALECYTF. Written as DNA, the CDR3 is TGTGCCAGCAGCTCAGGGACCGCCTTGGAGTGCTACACCTTC.

Written as DNA, the CDR3 is TGTGCCAGCAGGATCACAGGGCAGGATGAGCAGTTCTTC. Amino acid sequence: CASRITGQDEQFF. V gene TRBV6-8 combines with J gene TRBJ2-1, with a possible D match to TRBD1 (6 bases). The CDR3 length is 13 residues. Germline-derived CDR1 and CDR2 are MNHGY and SAAAGT. V lost 6 bases, J lost 8 bases, and 14 bases lay in between.

The chain is built from TRBV5-4 and TRBJ2-2; no clear D gene. Trimming took off 2 bases at V and 3 bases at J, with 5 bases between the two ends. This CDR3 has 13 amino acids. From germline, CDR1 is SGHNT and CDR2 YYREEE (reference sequence). In DNA, the CDR3 is TGTGCCAGCAGCTTCGATCACACCGGGGAGCTGTTTTTT. This codes for CASSFDHTGELFF.

On this clonotype itself: A much bigger clone sits one base away, suggesting this may be a read error. The chain recombines TRBV28 with TRBJ1-1; D is possibly TRBD1 (6 bases). CDR1 is MDHEN and CDR2 is SYDVKM in the germline V gene. This CDR3 contains 14 residues. Written as DNA, the CDR3 is TGTTCCAGCAGTTTATCCCAGGGGTTCACTGAAGCTTTCTTT. Residues: CSSSLSQGFTEAFF.

The chain is built from TRBV19 and TRBJ2-5, with D uncertain. CDR1 is LNHDA and CDR2 is SQIVND in the germline V gene (reference sequence). Trimming pared 5 bases from V and 2 bases from J, leaving 12 bases between. The CDR3 sequence is 14 residues long. The CDR3 sequence: CASSLEAAQETQYF. CDR3 coding DNA: TGTGCCAGTAGTCTCGAGGCAGCTCAAGAGACCCAGTACTTC.

A few counts support this clonotype. DNA for the CDR3: TGTGCCAGCAGCCCAATGGCCAGTCTAAATGAGCAGTTCTTC. Amino acids: CASSPMASLNEQFF. The gene calls are TRBV11-2 and TRBJ2-1; no clear D gene. CDR1 and CDR2 (germline): SGHAT, FQNNGV. Trimming shortened V by 5 bases and J by 7 bases, and 15 bases separated the two germline ends. The CDR3 is 14 residues long.

This clonotype has just a few counts. This chain joins TRBV5-1 and TRBJ1-2; TRBD1 agrees at 7 bases. V lost 5 bases to trimming and J lost 3 bases; unmatched junction nucleotides: 4. This CDR3 has 13 amino acids. Germline CDR1 is SGHRS and CDR2 is YFSETQ. CDR3 amino acids: CASRDRVDYGYTF. CDR3 DNA: TGCGCCAGCAGAGACAGGGTGGACTATGGCTACACCTTC.

This rearrangement joins TRBV6-8 to TRBJ1-6; 7 bases map to TRBD1. The CDR3 totals 16 residues. Germline CDR1 reads MNHGY; CDR2 reads SAAAGT. Trimming cost V 5 bases and J 6 bases; bases outside gene matches: 10. CDR3 protein: CASSPQGGPTNSPLHF. DNA for the CDR3: TGTGCCAGCAGTCCCCAGGGGGGACCGACTAATTCACCCCTCCACTTT.

This chain uses TRBV7-9 with TRBJ2-7; D is ambiguous. Germline CDR1 SEHNR, CDR2 FQNEAQ (reference sequence). Trimming cost V 1 base and J 1 base, with 8 bases left between them. This CDR3 is 14 amino acids long. This CDR3 reads CASSLGAPSYEQYF. CDR3 sequence (DNA): TGTGCCAGCAGCTTAGGGGCGCCTTCCTACGAGCAGTACTTC.

There are a few counts of this clonotype. This CDR3 reads CASSLFPPDERSSYNEQFF. CDR3 nucleotides: TGTGCCAGCAGCTTATTTCCCCCGGACGAAAGGAGCTCCTACAATGAGCAGTTCTTC. The chain carries TRBV7-3 and TRBJ2-1; D gene ambiguous. This CDR3 spans 19 amino acids. Germline assignment: CDR1 SGHTA and CDR2 FQGTGA. V dropped 2 bases and J dropped 0 bases, with 20 bases sitting between them. Filled out from reference TRBV7-3 and TRBJ2-1, the complete variable domain reads GAGVSQTPSNKVTEKGKYVELRCDPISGHTALYWYRQSLGQGPEFLIYFQGTGAADDSGLPNDRFFAVRPEGSVSTLKIQRTERGDSAVYLCASSLFPPDERSSYNEQFFGPGTRLTVL.

A few counts support this clonotype. In DNA form, the CDR3 reads TGCGCCAGCAGCCGGGCAGCGGGGCAGCCCCAGCATTTT. Amino acids: CASSRAAGQPQHF. The chain is built from TRBV23-1 and TRBJ1-5; D unclear. TRBV23-1 is known as an ORF, though its function is uncertain. This CDR3 has 13 residues. Trimming pared 6 bases from V and 7 bases from J, leaving 13 bases between.

V gene TRBV4-1 combines with J gene TRBJ1-2; D is ambiguous. V shed 5 bases and J shed 3 bases, with 16 bases lying between them. The CDR3 is 15 residues long. Germline loops: CDR1 MGHRA, CDR2 YSYEKL. CDR3 bases: TGCGCCAGCAGCTCCCTACCGGATAGTTACTATGGCTACACCTTC. Its translation: CASSSLPDSYYGYTF.

This clonotype was seen ten or more times. The CDR3 DNA reads as TGTGCCAGCAGCTCAGAGGCAGGCGCCCTTTACAATGAGCAGTTCTTC. It translates to CASSSEAGALYNEQFF. The chain combines TRBV7-8 with TRBJ2-1; no clear D. This CDR3 spans 16 amino acids. CDR1 SGHVS and CDR2 FQNEAQ come from the germline V gene. V was cut by 4 bases and J by 4 bases, with 17 bases left in between.

The chain links TRBV10-1 to TRBJ1-2; no firm D call. Germline V gene lookup returns CDR1 WNHNN and CDR2 SYGVQD (reference sequence). The CDR3 covers 13 residues. Trimming removed 3 bases from V and 6 bases from J, with 11 bases in between. The CDR3 DNA follows: TGCGCCAGCAGTGACCCAGGACTGGATGGCTACACCTTC. Amino acids: CASSDPGLDGYTF.

The chain is built from TRBV20-1 and TRBJ2-2; 9 bases align to TRBD2. V trimming: 0 bases; J trimming: 5 bases; junction bases outside the gene matches: 4. CDR3 length: 15 amino acids. Germline V gives CDR1 DFQATT, CDR2 SNEGSKA (reference sequence). The CDR3 bases are TGCAGTGCTAGAGATTGGCGGGAGGGGACCGGGGAGCTGTTTTTT. This translates into CSARDWREGTGELFF.

The chain couples TRBV7-9 to TRBJ2-7; D uncertain. Germline V gene sequence: CDR1 SEHNR, CDR2 FQNEAQ (reference sequence). Trimming took 8 bases from V and 1 from J, leaving 9 bases between them. CDR3 length: 12 residues. In nucleotides, the CDR3 is TGTGCCAGCGCAATAGGTTCCTACGAGCAGTACTTC. Translating gives CASAIGSYEQYF. Based on the CDR3 plus reference TRBV7-9 and TRBJ2-7, the full variable domain is DTGVSQNPRHKITKRGQNVTFRCDPISEHNRLYWYRQTLGQGPEFLTYFQNEAQLEKSRLLSDRFSAERPKGSFSTLEIQRTEQGDSAMYLCASAIGSYEQYFGPGTRLTVT.

The gene calls are TRBV7-8 and TRBJ1-1, with a weak D call TRBD1 (5 bases). The CDR3 runs 15 residues. Trimming took 5 bases from V and 6 from J, leaving 19 bases between them. Per the germline V gene, CDR1 is SGHVS and CDR2 is FQNEAQ. The CDR3 nucleotides are TGTGCCAGCAGCATATCATCACGAGGAGGGGCTGAAGCTTTCTTT. Protein product: CASSISSRGGAEAFF.

This clonotype was counted many times. V is TRBV6-5 and J is TRBJ2-3, with 13 bases aligning to TRBD2. This CDR3 spans 15 amino acids. CDR1 is MNHEY, CDR2 SVGAGI, per germline. With V trimmed by 2 bases and J by 4 bases, 0 bases remained unmatched. DNA for the CDR3: TGTGCCAGCAGTTACACTAGCGGGGGGGCAGATACGCAGTATTTT. Translation gives CASSYTSGGADTQYF.